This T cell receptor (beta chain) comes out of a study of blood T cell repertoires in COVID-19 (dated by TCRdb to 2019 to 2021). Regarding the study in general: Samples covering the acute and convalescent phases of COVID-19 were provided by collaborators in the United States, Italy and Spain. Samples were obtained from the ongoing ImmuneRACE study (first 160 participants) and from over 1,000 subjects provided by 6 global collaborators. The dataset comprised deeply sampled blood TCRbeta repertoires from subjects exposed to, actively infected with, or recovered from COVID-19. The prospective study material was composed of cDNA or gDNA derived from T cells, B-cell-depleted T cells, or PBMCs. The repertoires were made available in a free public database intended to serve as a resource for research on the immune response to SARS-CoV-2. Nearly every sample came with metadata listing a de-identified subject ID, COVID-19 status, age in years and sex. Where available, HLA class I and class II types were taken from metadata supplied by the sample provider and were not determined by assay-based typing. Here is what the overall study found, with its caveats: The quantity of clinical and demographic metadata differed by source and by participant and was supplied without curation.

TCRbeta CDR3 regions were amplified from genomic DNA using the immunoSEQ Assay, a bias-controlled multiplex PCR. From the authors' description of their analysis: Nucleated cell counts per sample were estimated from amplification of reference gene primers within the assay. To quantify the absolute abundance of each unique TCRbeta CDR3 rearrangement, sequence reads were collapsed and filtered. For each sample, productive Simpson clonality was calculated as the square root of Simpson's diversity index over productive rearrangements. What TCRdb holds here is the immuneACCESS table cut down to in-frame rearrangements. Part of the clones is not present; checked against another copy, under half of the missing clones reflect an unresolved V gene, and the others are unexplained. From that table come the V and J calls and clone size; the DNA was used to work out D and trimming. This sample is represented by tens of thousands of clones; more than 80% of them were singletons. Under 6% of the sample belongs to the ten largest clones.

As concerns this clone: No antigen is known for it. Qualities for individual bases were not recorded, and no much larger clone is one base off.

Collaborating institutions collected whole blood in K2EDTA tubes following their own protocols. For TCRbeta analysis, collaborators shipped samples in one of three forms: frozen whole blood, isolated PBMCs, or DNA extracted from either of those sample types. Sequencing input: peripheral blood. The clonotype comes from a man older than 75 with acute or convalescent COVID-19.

The nucleotides are TGTGCCAGCAGGAGCCAAACGACCTACGAGCAGTACTTC. The encoded protein is CASRSQTTYEQYF. The chain employs TRBV12-3 or TRBV12-4 and TRBJ2-7; confidence is insufficient to name the D gene. Counted from cysteine to phenylalanine, this CDR3 has 13 amino acids. Only the CDR3 part of the read is kept: 39 bases, read in frame from the first base. V is cut by 6 bases and J by 2 bases, and the space between the germline ends is 11 bases.